This T cell receptor (beta chain) derives from a study of T cells in Graves' hyperthyroidism and ophthalmopathy. Study-wide context: Prior to any treatment, at the point of initial diagnosis, peripheral blood was collected.

Germline V gene data show CDR1 as SGHTA and CDR2 as FQGNSA. V dropped 5 bases and J dropped 5 bases, with 13 bases sitting between them. This CDR3 contains 13 residues. Active moderate-to-severe ophthalmopathy, Clinical Activity Score at least 3, NOSPECS at least 4, under 3 months' duration. Amplification of TCR beta CDR3 regions used RNA as the template. The TCR CDR3 first-round RT-PCR relied on the HTBI primer set. TCRdb reprocessed the multiplex PCR reads with MiXCR, giving one entry per CDR3 protein. The sample includes approximately 600,000 distinct CDR3 sequences, about a fifth of them seen just once. As concerns this clonotype: Its cognate antigen is unknown.

Study conclusions and caveats: Ophthalmopathy was identified by the model a median roughly six months ahead of onset. Most thyroid clonotypes that were expanded above 0.001 also turned up in blood.

Specimen: blood. The chain carries TRBV7-2 and TRBJ2-7, with no clear D. This clonotype was obtained from a man younger than 40 with Graves' ophthalmopathy. In DNA form, the CDR3 reads TGTGCCAGCAGCCCCATGGACGCTCACGAGCAGTACTTC. Translation: CASSPMDAHEQYF.